What follows are 11 T cell receptor beta chains derived from one specimen sequenced in a study of OX40 agonist ivuxolimab in advanced cancers. Repertoires were generated with immunoSEQ multiplex PCR, while TCRdb's copy carries only in-frame clones and drops some. The data contain about 61,000 clones, approximately 90% of them singletons. Material: CD4+ or CD8+ T cells sorted from blood, obtained in a trial of the OX40 agonist ivuxolimab. These receptors all come from an adult with an advanced solid tumor such as melanoma, head and neck, liver or kidney cancer.

This chain connects TRBV29-1 to TRBJ2-7, with D possibly matching TRBD2 (5 bases). Germline V gene lookup returns CDR1 SQVTM and CDR2 ANQGSEA. V was trimmed by 7 bases and J by 3 bases, leaving 10 bases between them. The CDR3 covers 11 residues. This CDR3 is CSASGDYEQYF. DNA of the CDR3: TGCAGCGCCAGCGGCGACTACGAGCAGTACTTC.

The chain combines TRBV19 with TRBJ2-7; TRBD1 matches at 8 bases. The CDR3 has 15 residues. The ends lost 7 bases at V and 1 base at J; junction bases unmatched: 9. CDR1 LNHDA and CDR2 SQIVND come from the germline V gene (reference sequence). CDR3: CASTTGTGNSYEQYF. In DNA form, the CDR3 reads TGTGCCAGTACCACCGGGACAGGCAATTCCTACGAGCAGTACTTC.

The genes are TRBV5-1 and TRBJ2-7, with TRBD1 identical over 10 bases. CDR3 length equals 16 residues. Germline loops: CDR1 SGHRS, CDR2 YFSETQ. V shed 0 bases, J shed 7 bases, and the junction held 10 bases outside the gene matches. The CDR3 protein is CASSLETTGGSGEQYF. The CDR3 DNA follows: TGCGCCAGCAGCTTGGAGACGACAGGGGGCTCGGGGGAGCAGTACTTC.

This sequence joins TRBV15 and TRBJ2-3; 8 nucleotides line up with TRBD2. Germline lookup yields CDR1 LNHNV and CDR2 YYDKDF (reference sequence). This CDR3 has 15 amino acids. Trimming took 0 bases from V and 3 from J; bases not matched to a gene: 2. The CDR3 is CATSRDSGTTDTQYF. CDR3 in DNA: TGTGCCACCAGCAGAGATAGCGGGACAACAGATACGCAGTATTTT.

The V call is TRBV7-2, the J call TRBJ1-2, with D hard to call. Germline loops: CDR1 SGHTA, CDR2 FQGNSA. Deletions cut 5 bases from V and 2 bases from J, with 6 bases between. The CDR3 consists of 12 residues. DNA for the CDR3: TGTGCCAGCAGCCCTCGGAACTATGGCTACACCTTC. This translates into CASSPRNYGYTF.

The chain employs TRBV30 and TRBJ2-3; the D gene is possibly TRBD1 (5 bases). Germline V gives CDR1 GTSNPN, CDR2 SVGIG (reference sequence). Trimming left V 7 bases short and J 0 bases short, with 14 bases between. The CDR3 runs 14 residues. Here the CDR3 reads CALTTGLSTDTQYF. The CDR3 DNA sequence: TGTGCCTTGACAACAGGCCTTAGCACAGATACGCAGTATTTT. The variable domain in full, with the rest retrieved from reference TRBV30 and TRBJ2-3, is SQTIHQWPATLVQPVGSPLSLECTVEGTSNPNLYWYRQAAGRGLQLLFYSVGIGQISSEVPQNLSASRPQDRQFILSSKKLLLSDSGFYLCALTTGLSTDTQYFGPGTRLTVL.

The chain uses TRBV5-6 and TRBJ2-5, with 8 bases that match TRBD1. The CDR3 contains 16 residues. Germline trimming cut 4 bases from V and 1 base from J; bases unmatched to any gene: 9. Germline V gene lookup returns CDR1 SGHDT and CDR2 YYEEEE. In nucleotides, the CDR3 is TGTGCCAGCAGCCTTGTGGGACAGGACGGCCAAGAGACCCAGTACTTC. Its protein is CASSLVGQDGQETQYF.

The chain carries TRBV5-1 and TRBJ1-5, with unresolved D. V shed 2 bases and J shed 6 bases, with 6 bases lying between them. CDR1 is SGHRS and CDR2 is YFSETQ in the germline V gene. The CDR3 consists of 12 residues. The CDR3 is CASSLEGQPQHF. In nucleotides, the CDR3 is TGCGCCAGCAGCTTAGAAGGTCAGCCCCAGCATTTT.

The chain links TRBV6-5 to TRBJ2-5, with D possibly being TRBD2 (5 bases). The germline V gene encodes CDR1 MNHEY and CDR2 SVGAGI. V was shortened by 5 bases and J by 0 bases, with 13 bases between the two germline ends. The CDR3 has 15 residues. CDR3 loop: CASSLNRGYQETQYF. The CDR3 coding sequence is TGTGCCAGCAGTCTCAACCGGGGATACCAAGAGACCCAGTACTTC.

In its sample, this clone was seen once. The chain recombines TRBV5-6 with TRBJ1-2; 9 bases align to TRBD1. Germline loops: CDR1 SGHDT, CDR2 YYEEEE. V lost 0 bases and J lost 7; bases outside the gene matches: 7. The CDR3 is 15 residues long. The CDR3 region is CASSLVPGQGTGYTF. In DNA form, the CDR3 reads TGTGCCAGCAGCTTGGTCCCGGGACAGGGAACTGGCTACACCTTC.

J is TRBJ2-3 and V is TRBV5-1, with D maybe TRBD2 (6 bases). Trimming stripped 0 bases from V and 4 bases from J, with 9 bases between. The germline V gene encodes CDR1 SGHRS and CDR2 YFSETQ. This CDR3 is 14 amino acids long. This chain's CDR3 is CASSLGTTADTQYF. CDR3 DNA sequence: TGCGCCAGCAGCTTGGGGACTACCGCAGATACGCAGTATTTT. The full variable domain, rest sourced from reference TRBV5-1 and TRBJ2-3, is KAGVTQTPRYLIKTRGQQVTLSCSPISGHRSVSWYQQTPGQGLQFLFEYFSETQRNKGNFPGRFSGRQFSNSRSEMNVSTLELGDSALYLCASSLGTTADTQYFGPGTRLTVL.